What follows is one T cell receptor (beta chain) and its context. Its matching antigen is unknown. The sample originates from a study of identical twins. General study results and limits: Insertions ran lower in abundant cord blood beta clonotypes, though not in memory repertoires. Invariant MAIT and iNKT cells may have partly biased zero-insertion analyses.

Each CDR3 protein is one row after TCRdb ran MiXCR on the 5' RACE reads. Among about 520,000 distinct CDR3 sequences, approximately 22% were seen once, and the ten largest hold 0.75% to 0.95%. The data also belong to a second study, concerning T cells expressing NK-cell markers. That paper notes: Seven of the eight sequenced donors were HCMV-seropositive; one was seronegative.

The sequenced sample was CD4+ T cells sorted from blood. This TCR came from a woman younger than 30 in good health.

Here the CDR3 reads CSARDPRGGGYNEQFF. CDR3 nucleotides: TGCAGTGCTAGAGACCCCAGGGGCGGGGGATACAATGAGCAGTTCTTC. The J gene is TRBJ2-1, the V gene TRBV20-1, with a weak D call TRBD2 (7 bases). The CDR3 is 16 amino acids. Germline V gene sequence: CDR1 DFQATT, CDR2 SNEGSKA (reference sequence). Trimming shortened V by 0 bases and J by 4 bases, and 16 bases separated the two germline ends.